This T cell receptor (beta chain) appears in the sequencing data of a study of CD8+ T cells in alopecia areata. Whole-study context: After 6 to 18 months of tofacitinib, follow-up continued 6 months off drug. Broader study findings: While patients received tofacitinib, many expanded lesional clones remained present in scalp and blood.

Germline CDR1 reads GTSNPN; CDR2 reads SVGIG (reference sequence). Trimming removed 1 base from V and 2 bases from J, with 21 bases in between. CDR3 length: 19 residues. Concerning this clone itself: Its antigen is not known.

cDNA serving as the sequencing template came from extracted, reverse transcribed RNA. TCRdb keeps only in-frame clones here, not all; method: immunoSEQ multiplex PCR. This repertoire shows about 270,000 clones, roughly 60% found once; its top ten account for about 0.88%. Treatment noted: oral pan-JAK inhibitor, 5-10 mg twice daily. V gene TRBV30 combines with J gene TRBJ1-6; D is uncertain. Source: CD4+ T cells sorted from blood, taken at roughly week 52, from a patient treated with tofacitinib. The clonotype comes from a human donor with alopecia areata. CDR3 in DNA: TGTGCCTGGAGTGACAGTTGGCAGTCAAACGGGACCTATAATTCACCCCTCCACTTT. Translating it yields CAWSDSWQSNGTYNSPLHF.